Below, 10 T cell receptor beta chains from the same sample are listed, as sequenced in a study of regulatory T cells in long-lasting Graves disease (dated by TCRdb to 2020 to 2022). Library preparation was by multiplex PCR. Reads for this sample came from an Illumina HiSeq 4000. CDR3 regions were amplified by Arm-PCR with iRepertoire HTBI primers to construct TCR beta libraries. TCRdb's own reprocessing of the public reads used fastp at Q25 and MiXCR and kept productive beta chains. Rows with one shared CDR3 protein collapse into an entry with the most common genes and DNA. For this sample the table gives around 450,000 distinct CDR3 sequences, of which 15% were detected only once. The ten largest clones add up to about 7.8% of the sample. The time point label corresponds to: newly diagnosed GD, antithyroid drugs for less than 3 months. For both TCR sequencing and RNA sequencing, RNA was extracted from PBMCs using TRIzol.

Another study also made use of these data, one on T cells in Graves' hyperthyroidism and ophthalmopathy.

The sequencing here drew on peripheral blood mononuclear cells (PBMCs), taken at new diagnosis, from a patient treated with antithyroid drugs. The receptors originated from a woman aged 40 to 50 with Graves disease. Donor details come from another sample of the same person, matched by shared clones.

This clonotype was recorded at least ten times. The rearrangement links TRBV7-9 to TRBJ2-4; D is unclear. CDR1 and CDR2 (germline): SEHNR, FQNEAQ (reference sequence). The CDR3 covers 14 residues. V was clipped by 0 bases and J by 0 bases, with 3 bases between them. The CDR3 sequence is CASSLAEAKNIQYF. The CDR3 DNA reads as TGTGCCAGCAGCTTAGCAGAAGCCAAAAACATTCAGTACTTC. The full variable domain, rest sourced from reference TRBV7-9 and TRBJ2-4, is DTGVSQNPRHKITKRGQNVTFRCDPISEHNRLYWYRQTLGQGPEFLTYFQNEAQLEKSRLLSDRFSAERPKGSFSTLEIQRTEQGDSAMYLCASSLAEAKNIQYFGAGTRLSVL.

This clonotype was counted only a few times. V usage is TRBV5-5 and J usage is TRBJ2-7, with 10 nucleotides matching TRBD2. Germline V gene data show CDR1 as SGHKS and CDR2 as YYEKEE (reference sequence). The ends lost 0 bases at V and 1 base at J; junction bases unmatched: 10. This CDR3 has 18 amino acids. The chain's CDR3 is CASSLGHLLAGLSYEQYF. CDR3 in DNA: TGTGCCAGCAGCTTGGGCCACCTACTAGCGGGGCTTTCCTACGAGCAGTACTTC.

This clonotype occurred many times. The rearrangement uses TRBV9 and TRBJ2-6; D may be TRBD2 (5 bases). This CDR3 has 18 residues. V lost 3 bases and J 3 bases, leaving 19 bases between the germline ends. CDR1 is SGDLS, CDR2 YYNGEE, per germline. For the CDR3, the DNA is TGTGCCAGCAGCGAGGCGGTCGAGGGCGCTTATGGGGCCAACGTCCTGACTTTC. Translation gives CASSEAVEGAYGANVLTF.

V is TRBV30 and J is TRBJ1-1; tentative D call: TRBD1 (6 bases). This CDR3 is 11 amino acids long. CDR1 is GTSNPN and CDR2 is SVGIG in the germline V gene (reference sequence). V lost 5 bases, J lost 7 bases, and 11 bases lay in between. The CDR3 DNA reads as TGTGCCTGGGTACAGGGAATTGAAGCTTTCTTT. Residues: CAWVQGIEAFF.

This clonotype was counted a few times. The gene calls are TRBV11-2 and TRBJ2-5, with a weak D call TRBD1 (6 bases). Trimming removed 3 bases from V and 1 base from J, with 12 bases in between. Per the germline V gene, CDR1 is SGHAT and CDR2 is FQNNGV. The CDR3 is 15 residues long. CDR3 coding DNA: TGTGCCAGCAGCTTCCTGGGGACATCCCAAGAGACCCAGTACTTC. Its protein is CASSFLGTSQETQYF.

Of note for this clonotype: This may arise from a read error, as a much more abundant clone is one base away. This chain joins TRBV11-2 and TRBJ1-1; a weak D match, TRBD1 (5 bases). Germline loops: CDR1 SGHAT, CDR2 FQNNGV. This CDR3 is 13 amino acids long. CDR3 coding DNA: TGTGCCTGCAGCCTCGAGGGGAGCCCTAAAGCTTTCTTT. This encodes CACSLEGSPKAFF.

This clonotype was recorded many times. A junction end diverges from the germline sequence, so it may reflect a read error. The CDR3 protein is CASSLEVGTYEQYF. CDR3 sequence (DNA): TGCGCCAGCAGCTTGGAGGTAGGGACCTACGAGCAGTACTTC. V and J are TRBV7-9 and TRBJ2-7; weak D call: TRBD2 (5 bases). The CDR3 is 14 residues long. The germline CDR1 and CDR2 sequences are SEHNR and FQNEAQ (reference sequence).

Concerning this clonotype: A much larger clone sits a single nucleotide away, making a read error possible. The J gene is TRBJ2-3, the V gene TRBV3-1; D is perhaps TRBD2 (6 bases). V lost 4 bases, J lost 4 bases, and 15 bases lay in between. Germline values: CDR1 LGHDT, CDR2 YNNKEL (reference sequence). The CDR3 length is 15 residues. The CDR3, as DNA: TGTGCCAGCAGCCGGACCGGAGGGAGTGCAGATACGCAGTATTTT. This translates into CASSRTGGSADTQYF.

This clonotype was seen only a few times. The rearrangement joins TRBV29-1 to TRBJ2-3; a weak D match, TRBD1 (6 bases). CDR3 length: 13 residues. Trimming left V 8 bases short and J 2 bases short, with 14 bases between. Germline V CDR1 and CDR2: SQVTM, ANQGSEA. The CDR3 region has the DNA TGCAGCCTGCAGGGGCGACTCACAGATACGCAGTATTTT. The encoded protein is CSLQGRLTDTQYF.

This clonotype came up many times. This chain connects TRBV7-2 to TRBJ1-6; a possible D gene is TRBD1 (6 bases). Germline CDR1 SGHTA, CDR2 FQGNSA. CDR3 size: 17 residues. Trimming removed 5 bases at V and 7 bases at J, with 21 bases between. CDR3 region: CASSEGHPGQMNSPLHF. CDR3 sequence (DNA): TGTGCCAGCAGCGAGGGCCACCCGGGACAAATGAATTCACCCCTCCACTTT.